The clone carrying this TCR beta chain was seen more than once but under ten times. This sample was included in a study of early T cells in non-severe SARS-CoV-2 infection. Molecules of cDNA were individually given unique molecular identifiers that were attached to them. In TCRdb, the 5' RACE reads were re-called with MiXCR into one record per CDR3 protein. The table lists 81,000 or so distinct CDR3 sequences, roughly 12% of them singletons, with around 3.5% in the top ten. V dropped 2 bases and J dropped 2 bases, with 16 bases sitting between them. Germline loops: CDR1 DFQATT, CDR2 SNEGSKA (reference sequence). The CDR3 is made up of 16 amino acids.

The TCR sequence derives from an adult who was a healthcare worker with PCR-confirmed SARS-CoV-2 infection or an uninfected control (not recorded which). Specimen: whole blood. V is TRBV20-1 and J is TRBJ2-1; D not resolved. The CDR3 DNA reads as TGCAGTGCTAGACTGTTTACAACCGCTACCTACAATGAGCAGTTCTTC. Amino acid sequence: CSARLFTTATYNEQFF.